These T cell receptor beta chains were read from a single sample in a study of T cell responses to AZD1222 COVID-19 vaccine. Profiled with immunoSEQ multiplex PCR; TCRdb holds only in-frame clones, not every one. The sample yields approximately 120,000 clones, approximately 88% seen once. The input for sequencing was peripheral blood, taken on day 0 of AZD1222 vaccination. The origin of the receptors is an adult in good health. Both conserved end residues are part of each CDR3. D genes are given only for firm matches. Size tells how often a clone was seen (once, few, many) or the class of an expanded clone, and some rows leave it out.

d_gene	j_gene	len	abundance	v_gene	CDR3nt	CDR3aa
NA	TRBJ1-6	14	NA	TRBV5-6	TGTGCCAGCAGCTTATTACAGGAGAATTCACCCCTCCACTTT	CASSLLQENSPLHF
TRBD2	TRBJ2-7	13	NA	TRBV7-2	TGTGCCAGCAGCTCAGAGCGGGGGGTATGGCAGTACTTC	CASSSERGVWQYF
NA	TRBJ2-5	13	NA	TRBV27	TGTGCCAGCATTCCCTCGGGGAGAGAGACCCAGTACTTC	CASIPSGRETQYF
TRBD2	TRBJ2-1	15	NA	TRBV27	TGTGCCAGCAGTTTTCTCGGGGGGGCGTACAATGAGCAGTTCTTC	CASSFLGGAYNEQFF
NA	TRBJ1-2	13	NA	TRBV28	TGTGCCAGCAGTTCAGGGTTCATTGCTGGCTACACCTTC	CASSSGFIAGYTF
NA	TRBJ1-5	13	NA	TRBV19	TGTGCCAGTAAAAGGGCCTCGAGTCAGCCCCAGCATTTT	CASKRASSQPQHF
NA	TRBJ2-1	15	NA	TRBV7-6	TGTGCCAGCAGCTTGCGGCCTGACAGTTACAATGAGCAGTTCTTC	CASSLRPDSYNEQFF
TRBD1	TRBJ1-3	16	NA	TRBV5-1	TGCGCCAGCAGCCCCAGCGGGACAGGCCATGGAAACACCATATATTTT	CASSPSGTGHGNTIYF
TRBD2	TRBJ2-1	18	NA	TRBV28	TGTGCCAGCAGTCGTAGAATCGTCGCTAGCGGGAGTAGAAATGAGCAGTTCTTC	CASSRRIVASGSRNEQFF
NA	TRBJ2-3	13	NA	TRBV28	TGTGCCAGCAGTTCCATCGACACAGATACGCAGTATTTT	CASSSIDTDTQYF
NA	TRBJ2-7	12	NA	TRBV28	TGTGCCAGCAAGGGACGGCCCTACGAGCAGTACTTC	CASKGRPYEQYF
NA	TRBJ2-7	14	NA	TRBV3-1/TRBV3-2	TGTGCCAGCACCCTGACCCCGGAGACCTACGAGCAGTACTTC	CASTLTPETYEQYF
NA	TRBJ2-3	17	NA	TRBV28	TGTGCCAGCAGTTTCAGGAAGCGCCGTACGCGGGCAGATACGCAGTATTTT	CASSFRKRRTRADTQYF
NA	TRBJ2-1	13	NA	TRBV11-2	TGTGCCAGCAGCTTAGTAACAGTTGGGCAGCAGTTCTTC	CASSLVTVGQQFF
NA	TRBJ2-7	13	NA	TRBV28	TGTGCCAGCAGTTCGGGCTCCTCCTACGAGCAGTACTTC	CASSSGSSYEQYF
NA	TRBJ1-4	14	NA	TRBV25-1	TGTGCCAGCAGTGAATATACACAGCGAGAAAAACTGTTTTTT	CASSEYTQREKLFF
NA	TRBJ2-7	16	NA	TRBV19	TGTGCCAGTAGTCCTCAAGGGGTTAGGTCACCCTACGAGCAGTACTTC	CASSPQGVRSPYEQYF
TRBD1	TRBJ1-4	14	NA	TRBV18	TGTGCCAGCGCACAGGGGTCCTGGGATGAAAAACTGTTTTTT	CASAQGSWDEKLFF
NA	TRBJ1-6	12	NA	TRBV10-3	TGTGCCATCAGGGCCACTAATTCACCCCTCCACTTT	CAIRATNSPLHF
TRBD1	TRBJ1-6	19	NA	TRBV18	TGTGCCAGCTCACCACTCGGACAGGCCACTAGCTCCTATAATTCACCCCTCCACTTT	CASSPLGQATSSYNSPLHF
TRBD1	TRBJ1-2	13	NA	TRBV6-4	TGTGCCAGCAGTCGGACAGGGGTTGATGGCTACACCTTC	CASSRTGVDGYTF
NA	TRBJ1-5	15	NA	TRBV3-1/TRBV3-2	TGTGCCAGCAGCCAAGGAGGTGGGAACAATCAGCCCCAGCATTTT	CASSQGGGNNQPQHF
TRBD1	TRBJ2-7	14	NA	TRBV28	TGTGCCAGCAGTTTCATAGGACAGGGCGACGAGCAGTACTTC	CASSFIGQGDEQYF
NA	TRBJ2-5	13	NA	TRBV2	TGTGCCAGCATGGGTAGCTTCAAAGAGACCCAGTACTTC	CASMGSFKETQYF
NA	TRBJ2-5	14	NA	TRBV18	TGTGCCAGCTCACCAAGAGGGGGGCAGGAGACCCAGTACTTC	CASSPRGGQETQYF
NA	TRBJ1-1	12	NA	TRBV30	TGTGCCTGGTCCAGGGTGGGTACTGAAGCTTTCTTT	CAWSRVGTEAFF
NA	TRBJ1-5	16	NA	TRBV6-6	TGTGCCAGCAGTTCCTCCGGGTCCGGAGATATTCAGCCCCAGCATTTT	CASSSSGSGDIQPQHF
TRBD1	TRBJ2-7	12	NA	TRBV30	TGTGCCTGCCGGGACAGGGGAGGCGAGCAGTACTTC	CACRDRGGEQYF
NA	TRBJ2-1	13	NA	TRBV5-6	TGTGCCAGCAGCCCCCTCATAGGCAATGAGCAGTTCTTC	CASSPLIGNEQFF
NA	TRBJ2-2	14	NA	TRBV5-1	TGCGCCAGCAGCTTGGGGCCTGGGACCGGGGAGCTGTTTTTT	CASSLGPGTGELFF
NA	TRBJ2-3	18	once	TRBV7-9	TGTGCCAGCAGCTCCCCCCCGCTGAGACTACTGAGCACAGATACGCAGTATTTT	CASSSPPLRLLSTDTQYF
NA	TRBJ2-1	13	NA	TRBV18	TGTGCCAGCTCAGGGGAGAGCAAATATGAGCAGTTCTTC	CASSGESKYEQFF
TRBD1	TRBJ2-2	17	NA	TRBV27	TGTGCCAGCAGGACAGGGGGCGGGAAATCGTTTACCGGGGAGCTGTTTTTT	CASRTGGGKSFTGELFF
NA	TRBJ1-6	14	NA	TRBV7-2	TGTGCCAGCAGCATCCGGGACGGTGGTTCACCCCTCCACTTT	CASSIRDGGSPLHF
NA	TRBJ2-3	15	NA	TRBV18	TGTGCCAGCTCACCTCAGGGATCTAGGACAGATACGCAGTATTTT	CASSPQGSRTDTQYF
TRBD1	TRBJ2-5	14	NA	TRBV5-4	TGTGCCAGCTCGCCGGGACAGCTGCAAGAGACCCAGTACTTC	CASSPGQLQETQYF
NA	TRBJ2-7	13	NA	TRBV10-3	TGTGCCATAGGAGGACCGGGATCCTACGAGCAGTACTTT	CAIGGPGSYEQYF
NA	TRBJ1-4	16	NA	TRBV29-1	TGCAGCGTTGTGGGTGCCGGAGGATCCCCTAATGAAAAACTGTTTTTT	CSVVGAGGSPNEKLFF
TRBD1	TRBJ1-4	14	NA	TRBV27	TGTGCCAGCAGTTCCGGACAGGGGGGCGAAAAACTGTTTTTT	CASSSGQGGEKLFF
NA	TRBJ1-6	15	many	TRBV5-8	TGTGCCAGCAGCGCCGCTGGGGGAAGAGGTTCACCCCTCCACTTT	CASSAAGGRGSPLHF
NA	TRBJ1-5	18	NA	TRBV23-1	TGCGCCAGCAGACGCGGGCCCGGGACAATGATTGTATCTGCCCCCCAGCATTTT	CASRRGPGTMIVSAPQHF
NA	TRBJ2-7	15	NA	TRBV5-1	TGCGCCAGCAGCTTGTTTATGGGGGGATCCTACGAGCAGTACTTC	CASSLFMGGSYEQYF
NA	TRBJ2-7	15	NA	TRBV5-1	TGCGCCAGCACGCTGACGCCTACGAGCTCCTACGAGCAGTACTTC	CASTLTPTSSYEQYF
TRBD2	TRBJ2-7	15	NA	TRBV7-7	TGTGCTAGCAGCTTAGCGGCGGGGGTCTCCTACGAGCAGTACTTC	CASSLAAGVSYEQYF
NA	TRBJ1-1	10	NA	TRBV28	TGTGCCAGCAGTGGGTCGAGCGCACAGTTT	CASSGSSAQF
TRBD2	TRBJ2-3	15	once	TRBV11-1	TGTGCCAGCACCCTAAGACGGGGGGATTCAGATACGCAGTATTTT	CASTLRRGDSDTQYF
NA	TRBJ2-3	16	NA	TRBV5-1	TGCGCCAGCAGCGAAACCGGGACTCCCGACACAGATACGCAGTATTTT	CASSETGTPDTDTQYF
TRBD1	TRBJ2-5	16	NA	TRBV5-5	TGTGCCAGCAGCTTGGGGACAGGGGGGAACCAAGAGACCCAGTACTTC	CASSLGTGGNQETQYF
NA	TRBJ2-7	12	NA	TRBV28	TGTGCCAGCAAACGGCGGAGCTACGAGCAGTACTTC	CASKRRSYEQYF